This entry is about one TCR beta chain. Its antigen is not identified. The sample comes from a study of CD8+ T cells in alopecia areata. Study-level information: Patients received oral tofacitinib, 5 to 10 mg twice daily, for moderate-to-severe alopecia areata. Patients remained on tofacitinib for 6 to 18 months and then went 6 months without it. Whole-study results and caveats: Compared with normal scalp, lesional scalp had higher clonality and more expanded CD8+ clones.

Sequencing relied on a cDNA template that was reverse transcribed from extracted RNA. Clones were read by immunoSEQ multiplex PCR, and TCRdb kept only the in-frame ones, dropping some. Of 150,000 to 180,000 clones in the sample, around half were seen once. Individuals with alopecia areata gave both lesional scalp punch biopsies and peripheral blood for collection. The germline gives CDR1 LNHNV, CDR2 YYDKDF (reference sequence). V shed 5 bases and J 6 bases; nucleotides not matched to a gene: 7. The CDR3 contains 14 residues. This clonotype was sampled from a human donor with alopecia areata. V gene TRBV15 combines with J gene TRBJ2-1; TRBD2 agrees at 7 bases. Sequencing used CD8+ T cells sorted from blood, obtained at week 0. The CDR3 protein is CATSGGTGGNEQFF. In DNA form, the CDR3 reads TGTGCCACCAGCGGGGGGACGGGGGGCAATGAGCAGTTCTTC.